The sequence of this T cell receptor (beta chain) was determined in a study of neurological immune-mediated disorders. Study-level points and caveats: Among expanded clones, no CDR3 amino acid sequences were shared across subjects, a pattern suggesting private repertoires in all groups.

TCRdb itself ran the 5' RACE reads through MiXCR, one entry per CDR3 protein. The table lists some 27,000 distinct CDR3 sequences, approximately 22% of them singletons. This clonotype was seen at least ten times. As yet, its antigen is unknown. The source of this sequence is a man aged 45 to 65 with HTLV-1-associated myelopathy (HAM/TSP). The specimen was CD4+ T cells from blood.

This CDR3 reads CATSDSRTGYGYTF. The CDR3 nucleotides are TGTGCCACCAGTGATTCCCGGACGGGCTATGGCTACACCTTC. The chain links TRBV24-1 to TRBJ1-2; no clear D. CDR3 length equals 14 residues. The V end lost 2 bases, the J end lost 4 bases, and 10 bases lay between the germline ends. Per germline, CDR1 KGHDR and CDR2 SFDVKD.